The clone carrying this T cell receptor beta chain was recorded at least ten times. This record belongs to a study of blood T cells in healthy people across ages. Alongside a J-beta primer mix, a sample-barcoded 5' primer served in a second PCR lasting about 6 to 12 cycles. TCRdb ran MiXCR on the 5' RACE reads and lists one entry per CDR3 protein. The top ten hold roughly 8.2% of the sample, which has about 1,600,000 distinct CDR3 sequences, approximately 38% seen once. Each sample yielded at least 5 micrograms of PBMC total RNA. The sequenced sample was blood. The TCR sequence derives from a woman aged 18-35 years in good health.

The CDR3 sequence: CASRAGTGPYEQYF. For the CDR3, the DNA is TGCGCCAGCAGGGCCGGGACAGGGCCCTACGAGCAGTACTTC. The gene calls are TRBV5-1 and TRBJ2-7, with 9 positions matching TRBD1. CDR1 SGHRS and CDR2 YFSETQ come from the germline V gene. The CDR3 is 14 residues long. V dropped 5 bases and J dropped 2; count of bases not matched to a gene: 5.